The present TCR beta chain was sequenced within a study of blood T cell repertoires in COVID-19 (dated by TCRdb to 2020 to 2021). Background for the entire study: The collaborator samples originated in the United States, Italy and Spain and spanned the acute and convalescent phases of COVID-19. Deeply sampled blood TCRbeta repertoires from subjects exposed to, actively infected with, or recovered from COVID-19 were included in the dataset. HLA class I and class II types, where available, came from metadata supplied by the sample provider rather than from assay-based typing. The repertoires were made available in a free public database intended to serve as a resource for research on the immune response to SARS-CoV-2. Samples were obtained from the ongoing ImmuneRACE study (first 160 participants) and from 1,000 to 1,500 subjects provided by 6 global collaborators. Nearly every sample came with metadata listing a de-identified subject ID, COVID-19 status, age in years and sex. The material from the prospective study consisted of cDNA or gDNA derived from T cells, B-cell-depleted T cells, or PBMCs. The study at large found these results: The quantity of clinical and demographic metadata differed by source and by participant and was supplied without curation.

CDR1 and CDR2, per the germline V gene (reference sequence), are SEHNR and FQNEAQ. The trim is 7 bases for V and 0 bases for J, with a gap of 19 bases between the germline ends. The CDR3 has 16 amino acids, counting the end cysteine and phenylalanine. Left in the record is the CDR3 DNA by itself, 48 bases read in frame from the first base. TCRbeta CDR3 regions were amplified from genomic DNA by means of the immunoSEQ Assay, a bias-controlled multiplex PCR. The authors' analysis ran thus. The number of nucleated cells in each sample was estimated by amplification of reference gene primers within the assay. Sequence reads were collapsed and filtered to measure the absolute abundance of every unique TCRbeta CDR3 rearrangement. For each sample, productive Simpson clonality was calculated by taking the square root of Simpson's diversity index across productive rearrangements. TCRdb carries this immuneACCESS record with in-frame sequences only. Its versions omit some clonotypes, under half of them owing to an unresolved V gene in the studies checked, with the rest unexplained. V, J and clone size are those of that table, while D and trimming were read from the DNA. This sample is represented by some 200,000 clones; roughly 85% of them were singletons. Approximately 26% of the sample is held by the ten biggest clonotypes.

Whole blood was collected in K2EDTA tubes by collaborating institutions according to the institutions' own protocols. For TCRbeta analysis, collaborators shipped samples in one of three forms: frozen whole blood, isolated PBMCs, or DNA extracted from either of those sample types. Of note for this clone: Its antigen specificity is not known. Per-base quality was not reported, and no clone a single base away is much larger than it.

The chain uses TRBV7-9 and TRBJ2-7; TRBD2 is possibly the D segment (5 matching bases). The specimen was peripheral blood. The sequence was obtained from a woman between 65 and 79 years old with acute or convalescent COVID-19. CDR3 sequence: CASIEGGRTSSYEQYF. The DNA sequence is TGTGCCAGCATCGAGGGCGGCAGGACGAGCTCCTACGAGCAGTACTTC.